These 22 T cell receptor beta chains came from one sample sequenced in a study of vaccination and CD4 T cells after COVID-19 (dated 2022 in TCRdb). The treatment or condition label corresponds to: roughly ten-day PBMC culture with coronavirus spike peptide pools or control peptides (ViraFEST assay). The library relied on PCR. The instrument was an Illumina iSeq 100. DNA from cultured CD4+ T cells was subjected to TCR sequencing with the Oncomine TCR Beta short-read assay at the Johns Hopkins FTIC core. The raw public data were reprocessed by TCRdb itself: fastp quality trimming at Q25, MiXCR clonotype calling, in-frame beta chains only. Every CDR3 protein is listed once, alongside the most common genes and DNA of its rows. The sample records roughly 18,000 distinct CDR3 sequences, about 50% of which are singletons. Of the sample, around 8% is held by the ten largest clones. These receptors' antigens are unknown.

What was sequenced was CD4+ T cells from blood, cultured in vitro. These receptors originate from a human donor who had recovered from COVID-19.

The chain employs TRBV6-5 and TRBJ1-6, with D unclear. Germline CDR1 MNHEY, CDR2 SVGAGI. The CDR3 is 13 amino acids. Trimming took 2 bases from V and 14 from J, leaving 13 bases between them. The CDR3 here is CASSYGMGGSLHF. The CDR3 DNA sequence: TGTGCCAGCAGTTACGGGATGGGAGGGTCCCTCCACTTT.

The chain links TRBV7-9 to TRBJ2-7; 8 bases agree with TRBD2. V shed 6 bases, J shed 0 bases, and the junction held 7 bases outside the gene matches. The CDR3 covers 15 residues. The germline gives CDR1 SEHNR, CDR2 FQNEAQ (reference sequence). The CDR3 DNA sequence: TGTGCCAGCAGTCCGGGGGGGACCCTCTCCTACGAGCAGTACTTC. Protein product: CASSPGGTLSYEQYF.

For this clonotype: The germline gene is not matched at one end of the junction; a read error may be the cause. V gene TRBV7-9 combines with J gene TRBJ1-2; no reliable D call. The CDR3 length is 14 residues. The germline CDR1 and CDR2 sequences are SEHNR and FQNEAQ (reference sequence). Here the CDR3 DNA reads TGTGCCAGCACGCCAGACCCCGCTAACCATGGCTACACCTTC. It is translated as CASTPDPANHGYTF.

This chain links TRBV2 with TRBJ1-2; 7 bases line up with TRBD1. Germline-derived CDR1 and CDR2 are SNHLY and FYNNEI. The J segment lost 4 bases and the V segment lost 3 bases, leaving 8 bases of the junction unmatched. The CDR3 runs 15 residues. DNA of the CDR3: TGTGCCAGCAGTGAGCAGGGGGTTTCAAGCTATGGCTACACCTTC. Translating it yields CASSEQGVSSYGYTF.

The chain uses TRBV20-1 and TRBJ2-7; 12 bases align to TRBD1. From germline, CDR1 is DFQATT and CDR2 SNEGSKA (reference sequence). This CDR3 contains 17 residues. V shed 0 bases and J 4 bases; nucleotides not matched to a gene: 10. The CDR3 sequence is CSARDLQAGQGAYEQYF. The DNA for the CDR3 is TGCAGTGCTAGAGATCTCCAGGCGGGACAGGGGGCTTACGAGCAGTACTTC.

The V and J genes are TRBV18 and TRBJ2-5, with 7 nucleotides matching TRBD2. The CDR3 runs 15 residues. Germline trimming cut 5 bases from V and 5 bases from J; bases unmatched to any gene: 11. Germline V CDR1 and CDR2: KGHSH, LQKENI. The DNA for the CDR3 is TGTGCCAGCTCAACCGGGGAGGGATCGTCCGAGACCCAGTACTTC. Translation gives CASSTGEGSSETQYF.

This clonotype has just a few counts. This chain uses TRBV2 with TRBJ2-4, with D possibly matching TRBD1 (6 bases). The germline V and J ends were trimmed by 7 bases and 1 base, with 11 bases remaining between them. The CDR3 extends over 14 amino acids. Looked up from germline, CDR1 is SNHLY and CDR2 is FYNNEI. The CDR3 loop is CASNTGTAKNIQYF. The CDR3 DNA sequence: TGTGCCAGCAATACAGGGACCGCCAAAAACATTCAGTACTTC.

The CDR3 nucleotides read TGCGCCAGCAGCCACAGGGGGGCCCTCTCTGGAAACACCATATATTTT. Translating gives CASSHRGALSGNTIYF. This rearrangement joins TRBV4-1 to TRBJ1-3; 7 bases line up with TRBD1. The germline gives CDR1 MGHRA, CDR2 YSYEKL. The CDR3 extends over 16 amino acids. The V and J ends lost 3 bases and 0 bases, in that order; junction bases with no gene match: 5.

In its sample, this clonotype ranks as large. The V and J genes are TRBV11-3 and TRBJ1-2, with TRBD1 as a possible D gene (5 bases). CDR1 and CDR2 (germline): SGHNT, YENEEA. Trimming took 1 base from V and 2 from J, leaving 5 bases between them. The CDR3 spans 13 residues. The CDR3 sequence is CASSLGTNYGYTF. The CDR3 bases are TGTGCCAGCAGCTTAGGGACAAACTATGGCTACACCTTC.

The chain employs TRBV24-1 and TRBJ2-5, with a possible D match to TRBD2 (5 bases). Germline CDR1 KGHDR, CDR2 SFDVKD. V lost 4 bases and J 4 bases, leaving 18 bases between the germline ends. The CDR3 runs to 16 residues. CDR3 nucleotide sequence: TGTGCCACCAGTGACCCCCTTGGTAGCGTCGGAGAGACCCAGTACTTC. The encoded protein is CATSDPLGSVGETQYF.

CDR3 sequence (DNA): TGCAGTGCACTTGAGGGGTTGAACACTGAAGCTTTCTTT. Protein sequence: CSALEGLNTEAFF. The chain has TRBV20-1 and TRBJ1-1; a possible D gene is TRBD1 (5 bases). The CDR3 extends over 13 amino acids. Germline values: CDR1 DFQATT, CDR2 SNEGSKA (reference sequence). The V end was cut by 6 bases, the J end by 0 bases, with 11 bases between.

This clonotype was picked up a small number of times. The CDR3 DNA reads TGTGCCAGCAGCTTAACGTCGGGACTAGCTGAGACCCAGTACTTC. It is translated as CASSLTSGLAETQYF. The chain has TRBV7-3 and TRBJ2-5; 9 bases are shared with TRBD2. The V segment lost 0 bases and the J segment 5 bases; nucleotides outside the gene matches: 4. The CDR3 totals 15 residues. Germline V gives CDR1 SGHTA, CDR2 FQGTGA.

V gene TRBV7-3 combines with J gene TRBJ1-1; D call uncertain. CDR1 and CDR2 (germline): SGHTA, FQGTGA. The CDR3 extends over 12 amino acids. The ends were cut back, 5 bases at V and 11 bases at J, with 15 bases in the middle. CDR3 sequence (DNA): TGTGCCAGCAGCACCCAAGGTGGCGCCGCTTTCTTT. This encodes CASSTQGGAAFF.

The rearrangement links TRBV7-9 to TRBJ2-7; possibly TRBD1 for D (6 bases). The CDR3 has 12 amino acids. The germline gives CDR1 SEHNR, CDR2 FQNEAQ (reference sequence). The V gene lost 6 bases and the J gene lost 2 bases, with 8 bases spanning the gap. The CDR3 protein is CASRRDTYEQYF. CDR3 nucleotide sequence: TGTGCCAGCAGACGGGACACCTACGAGCAGTACTTC.

As for this clonotype: At one end, the junction sequence differs from germline, possibly due to a read error. The J gene is TRBJ2-1, the V gene TRBV5-1, with TRBD2 matching over 13 bases. Germline V gene sequence: CDR1 SGHRS, CDR2 YFSETQ. This CDR3 has 14 amino acids. The CDR3 loop reads CACSLGTSGDEQFF. In DNA form, the CDR3 reads TGCGCCTGCAGCCTCGGGACTAGCGGGGACGAGCAGTTCTTC.

The J gene is TRBJ2-1, the V gene TRBV11-2, with 7 bases aligning to TRBD2. CDR3 length: 16 amino acids. Germline V lookup: CDR1 SGHAT, CDR2 FQNNGV. J lost 4 bases, V lost 5 bases, and 11 bases had no gene match. CDR3 loop: CASSPNRGEGYNEQFF. CDR3 bases: TGTGCCAGCAGCCCAAATCGTGGGGAGGGGTACAATGAGCAGTTCTTC.

The chain carries TRBV25-1 and TRBJ2-7; D may be TRBD1 (6 bases). CDR1 and CDR2 from the germline V gene are MGHDK and SYGVNS. The CDR3 spans 15 residues. The V gene lost 3 bases and the J gene lost 4 bases, with 16 bases spanning the gap. CDR3: CASSDHNRGKYEQYF. The CDR3 DNA is TGTGCCAGCAGTGATCACAATAGGGGGAAATACGAGCAGTACTTC.

The sample holds a few counts of this clonotype. The chain uses TRBV10-3 and TRBJ1-1; perhaps TRBD1 as D (5 bases). Germline loops: CDR1 ENHRY, CDR2 SYGVKD. V lost 5 bases, J lost 4 bases, and 14 bases lay in between. The CDR3 has 14 amino acids. The CDR3 spells CAISPKEGPTEAFF. The DNA for the CDR3 is TGTGCCATCAGTCCTAAGGAGGGGCCCACTGAAGCTTTCTTT.

This chain links TRBV28 with TRBJ2-7, with a weak D call TRBD1 (5 bases). Between the trimmed V and J ends, which lost 6 bases and 3 bases, there was a span of 15 bases. The germline V gene encodes CDR1 MDHEN and CDR2 SYDVKM. The CDR3 is made up of 14 amino acids. CDR3 loop: CASRGWGSLYEQYF. CDR3 DNA sequence: TGTGCCAGCAGGGGGTGGGGCTCTCTCTACGAGCAGTACTTC.

The rearrangement joins TRBV24-1 to TRBJ1-6; D uncertain. Germline V gene data show CDR1 as KGHDR and CDR2 as SFDVKD. CDR3 length equals 21 residues. Trimming cost V 3 bases and J 0 bases, with 23 bases left between them. The CDR3 region has the DNA TGTGCCACCAGTGATCACCGATTAAAAAGCCTCTTAGTCTCCTATAATTCACCCCTCCACTTT. It translates to CATSDHRLKSLLVSYNSPLHF.

The table lists this clonotype with a few counts. The chain uses TRBV19 and TRBJ1-5; a weak D match, TRBD1 (6 bases). The CDR3 is 15 residues long. Germline V CDR1 and CDR2: LNHDA, SQIVND (reference sequence). V was cut by 3 bases and J by 4 bases, with 13 bases left in between. CDR3: CASSIHPGENQPQHF. In nucleotides, the CDR3 is TGTGCCAGTAGTATTCACCCAGGGGAGAATCAGCCCCAGCATTTT.

The gene calls are TRBV19 and TRBJ1-2, with D possibly TRBD1 on 5 matching bases. CDR3 length equals 17 residues. The germline V and J ends were trimmed by 5 bases and 0 bases, with 19 bases remaining between them. Per germline, CDR1 LNHDA and CDR2 SQIVND (reference sequence). The CDR3 loop is CASSPQTAASANYGYTF. The CDR3 DNA is TGTGCCAGTAGTCCACAGACAGCGGCGTCGGCTAACTATGGCTACACCTTC. Full variable domain (remainder filled in from reference TRBV19 and TRBJ1-2): DGGITQSPKYLFRKEGQNVTLSCEQNLNHDAMYWYRQDPGQGLRLIYYSQIVNDFQKGDIAEGYSVSREKKESFPLTVTSAQKNPTAFYLCASSPQTAASANYGYTFGSGTRLTVV.